Listed below are T cell receptor beta chains from one sample, sequenced in a study of shared clonotypes between healthy human individuals. Clones were read by immunoSEQ multiplex PCR, and TCRdb kept only the in-frame ones, dropping some. The sample shows millions of clones, about 92% of them seen only once. What was sequenced was naive CD8+ T cells from PBMCs. The receptors shown here come from a man between 18 and 29 years old in good health. Some clones in this sample may be carry-over from other donors' samples. CDR3s include the opening cysteine and the closing phenylalanine or tryptophan. Fields, in order: J gene, D gene, clone size, V gene, CDR3 DNA, CDR3 protein. The D gene is left open where the match is weak. Some rows mark clone size as missing; the rest say once, few, many or name a class of expanded clone.

>TRBJ2-7|TRBD2|-|TRBV2
TGTGCCAGCAGTACTAGCGGGGGCCTCGAGCAGTACTTC
CASSTSGGLEQYF
>TRBJ1-5|-|-|TRBV12-2
TGTGCAAGTCGCTTAGCGATTCCGGGAACGGGCGTTAGCAATCAGCCCCAGCATTTT
CASRLAIPGTGVSNQPQHF
>TRBJ1-5|-|-|TRBV6-1
TGTGCCAGGCAGGGCGATCAGCCCCAGCATTTT
CARQGDQPQHF
>TRBJ2-3|-|-|TRBV27
TGTGCCAGCAGTCTCCATCGGGATACGCAGTATTTT
CASSLHRDTQYF
>TRBJ2-1|TRBD2|-|TRBV4-1
TGCGCCAGCAGCCATAAAGCGGGGTACAATGAGCAGTTCTTC
CASSHKAGYNEQFF
>TRBJ1-1|-|-|TRBV5-1
TGCGCCAGCAGCCCTTGGGGGACTGAAGCTTTCTTT
CASSPWGTEAFF
>TRBJ2-7|-|-|TRBV5-1
TGCGCCAGCAGCTTGGAAGAGCCTGCGATCTACGAGCAGTACTTC
CASSLEEPAIYEQYF
>TRBJ2-5|TRBD1|-|TRBV11-2
TGTGCCAGCAGCCCAGCCCCGACAGGGGGAGAGACCCAGTACTTC
CASSPAPTGGETQYF
>TRBJ2-7|-|-|TRBV7-9
TGTGCCAGCAGCTCAAAAAGCGAGGGTCGGCCCTCCTACGAGCAGTACTTC
CASSSKSEGRPSYEQYF
>TRBJ2-7|TRBD2|-|TRBV27
TGTGCCAGCAGTTCCATCTCTAGCGGGAGAGTCTACGAGCAGTACTTC
CASSSISSGRVYEQYF
>TRBJ2-7|TRBD1|-|TRBV18
TGTGCCAGCTCACCGGACAGGGACCTCGAGCAGTACTTC
CASSPDRDLEQYF
>TRBJ2-3|-|-|TRBV5-1
TGCGCCAGCCGTTCCGAGGGGGGGGCCACAGATACGCAGTATTTT
CASRSEGGATDTQYF
>TRBJ2-7|-|-|TRBV7-8
TGTGCCAGCAGCTTAGTTCTACAGATCTCCTACGAGCAGTACTTC
CASSLVLQISYEQYF
>TRBJ2-3|TRBD2|-|TRBV7-3
TGTGCCAGCAGCATAATAGCGGGAGGGCCCCCAGATACGCAGTATTTT
CASSIIAGGPPDTQYF
>TRBJ2-7|-|-|TRBV2
TGTGCCAGCAGATGGACAGCTAAACCCTACGAGCAGTACTTC
CASRWTAKPYEQYF
>TRBJ1-2|TRBD1|-|TRBV10-3
TGTGCCATCAGTGAGACAGGGGGTGGAGGCTATGGCTACACCTTC
CAISETGGGGYGYTF
>TRBJ1-5|-|-|TRBV6-5
TGTGCCAGCAGTTACGGAAGGCAGCCCCAGCATTTT
CASSYGRQPQHF
>TRBJ2-3|-|few|TRBV7-8
TGTGCCAGCAGCTTAGTGTCCGCGCGGGATACGCAGTATTTT
CASSLVSARDTQYF
>TRBJ2-1|-|-|TRBV6-5
TGTGCCAGCAGTCCCGACGGGTCCCCTTACAATGAGCAGTTCTTC
CASSPDGSPYNEQFF
>TRBJ1-1|TRBD1|-|TRBV4-1
TGCGCCAGCAGCCAGGATCCAATTAGACAGGGGCTCAACACTGAAGCTTTCTTT
CASSQDPIRQGLNTEAFF
>TRBJ2-7|-|-|TRBV10-3
TGTGCCGTTCGACAGGAAAGCTCCTACGAGCAGTACTTC
CAVRQESSYEQYF
>TRBJ1-1|TRBD1|-|TRBV4-3
TGCGCCAGCAGCCAGAGACAGGGGGGTCCGACTGAAGCTTTCTTT
CASSQRQGGPTEAFF
>TRBJ2-3|-|-|TRBV2
TGTGCCAGCAGCGCCATCTGGAGATCCCCCTCAACGGATACGCAGTATTTT
CASSAIWRSPSTDTQYF
>TRBJ2-1|TRBD2|-|TRBV18
TGTGCCAGCTCCCCTATGGGACTAGCGGGTACCTACAATGAGCAGTTCTTC
CASSPMGLAGTYNEQFF
>TRBJ1-1|-|-|TRBV7-8
TGTGCCAGCAGCTTGGGTGGGGGCACTGAAGCTTTCTTT
CASSLGGGTEAFF
>TRBJ2-2|TRBD2|-|TRBV19
TGTGCCAGTAGTATGGGACTAGCGGGACGAGGAATTACCGGGGAGCTGTTTTTT
CASSMGLAGRGITGELFF
>TRBJ1-2|-|-|TRBV21-1
TGTGCCAGCAGCAAACTAGTAGACGAGGGACAGGGGGCTCGTAACGGCTACACCTTC
CASSKLVDEGQGARNGYTF
>TRBJ1-5|-|-|TRBV19
TGTGCCAGTAGTCTATCAGGGGACCCGGGATATCAGCCCCAGCATTTT
CASSLSGDPGYQPQHF
>TRBJ2-7|-|-|TRBV28
TGTGCCAGCACTACCCCCCAAGGACAGAGAGGACGAGACGATTTCTACGAGCAGTACTTC
CASTTPQGQRGRDDFYEQYF
>TRBJ1-5|TRBD1|-|TRBV19
TGTGCCAGTATGGGGGGACAGGGGTACAATCAGCCCCAGCATTTT
CASMGGQGYNQPQHF
>TRBJ2-5|-|-|TRBV28
TGTGCCAGCACCATCGCCGGGGGGCTAGAGGTCCAGTACTTC
CASTIAGGLEVQYF
>TRBJ2-3|TRBD2|-|TRBV7-9
TGTGCCAGCAGCCCGGGACTAGCCAGCACAGATACGCAGTATTTT
CASSPGLASTDTQYF
>TRBJ1-3|-|-|TRBV4-3
TGCGCCAGCAGCCAAGAGGGGTACGGTCAAAACTCTGGAAACACCATATATTTT
CASSQEGYGQNSGNTIYF
>TRBJ2-7|-|-|TRBV7-6
TGTGCCAGCAGCCCCTTGGGTGGAGCTCGGGGAGAGCAGTACTTC
CASSPLGGARGEQYF
>TRBJ2-2|-|-|TRBV15
TGTGCCACCAGCAGAGAGGGAGAGGGGCCTGCTCAGGGGGAGCTGTTTTTT
CATSREGEGPAQGELFF
>TRBJ2-2|-|-|TRBV29-1
TGCAGCGTTGCCACGGGATGGGGGACCGGGGAGCTGTTTTTT
CSVATGWGTGELFF